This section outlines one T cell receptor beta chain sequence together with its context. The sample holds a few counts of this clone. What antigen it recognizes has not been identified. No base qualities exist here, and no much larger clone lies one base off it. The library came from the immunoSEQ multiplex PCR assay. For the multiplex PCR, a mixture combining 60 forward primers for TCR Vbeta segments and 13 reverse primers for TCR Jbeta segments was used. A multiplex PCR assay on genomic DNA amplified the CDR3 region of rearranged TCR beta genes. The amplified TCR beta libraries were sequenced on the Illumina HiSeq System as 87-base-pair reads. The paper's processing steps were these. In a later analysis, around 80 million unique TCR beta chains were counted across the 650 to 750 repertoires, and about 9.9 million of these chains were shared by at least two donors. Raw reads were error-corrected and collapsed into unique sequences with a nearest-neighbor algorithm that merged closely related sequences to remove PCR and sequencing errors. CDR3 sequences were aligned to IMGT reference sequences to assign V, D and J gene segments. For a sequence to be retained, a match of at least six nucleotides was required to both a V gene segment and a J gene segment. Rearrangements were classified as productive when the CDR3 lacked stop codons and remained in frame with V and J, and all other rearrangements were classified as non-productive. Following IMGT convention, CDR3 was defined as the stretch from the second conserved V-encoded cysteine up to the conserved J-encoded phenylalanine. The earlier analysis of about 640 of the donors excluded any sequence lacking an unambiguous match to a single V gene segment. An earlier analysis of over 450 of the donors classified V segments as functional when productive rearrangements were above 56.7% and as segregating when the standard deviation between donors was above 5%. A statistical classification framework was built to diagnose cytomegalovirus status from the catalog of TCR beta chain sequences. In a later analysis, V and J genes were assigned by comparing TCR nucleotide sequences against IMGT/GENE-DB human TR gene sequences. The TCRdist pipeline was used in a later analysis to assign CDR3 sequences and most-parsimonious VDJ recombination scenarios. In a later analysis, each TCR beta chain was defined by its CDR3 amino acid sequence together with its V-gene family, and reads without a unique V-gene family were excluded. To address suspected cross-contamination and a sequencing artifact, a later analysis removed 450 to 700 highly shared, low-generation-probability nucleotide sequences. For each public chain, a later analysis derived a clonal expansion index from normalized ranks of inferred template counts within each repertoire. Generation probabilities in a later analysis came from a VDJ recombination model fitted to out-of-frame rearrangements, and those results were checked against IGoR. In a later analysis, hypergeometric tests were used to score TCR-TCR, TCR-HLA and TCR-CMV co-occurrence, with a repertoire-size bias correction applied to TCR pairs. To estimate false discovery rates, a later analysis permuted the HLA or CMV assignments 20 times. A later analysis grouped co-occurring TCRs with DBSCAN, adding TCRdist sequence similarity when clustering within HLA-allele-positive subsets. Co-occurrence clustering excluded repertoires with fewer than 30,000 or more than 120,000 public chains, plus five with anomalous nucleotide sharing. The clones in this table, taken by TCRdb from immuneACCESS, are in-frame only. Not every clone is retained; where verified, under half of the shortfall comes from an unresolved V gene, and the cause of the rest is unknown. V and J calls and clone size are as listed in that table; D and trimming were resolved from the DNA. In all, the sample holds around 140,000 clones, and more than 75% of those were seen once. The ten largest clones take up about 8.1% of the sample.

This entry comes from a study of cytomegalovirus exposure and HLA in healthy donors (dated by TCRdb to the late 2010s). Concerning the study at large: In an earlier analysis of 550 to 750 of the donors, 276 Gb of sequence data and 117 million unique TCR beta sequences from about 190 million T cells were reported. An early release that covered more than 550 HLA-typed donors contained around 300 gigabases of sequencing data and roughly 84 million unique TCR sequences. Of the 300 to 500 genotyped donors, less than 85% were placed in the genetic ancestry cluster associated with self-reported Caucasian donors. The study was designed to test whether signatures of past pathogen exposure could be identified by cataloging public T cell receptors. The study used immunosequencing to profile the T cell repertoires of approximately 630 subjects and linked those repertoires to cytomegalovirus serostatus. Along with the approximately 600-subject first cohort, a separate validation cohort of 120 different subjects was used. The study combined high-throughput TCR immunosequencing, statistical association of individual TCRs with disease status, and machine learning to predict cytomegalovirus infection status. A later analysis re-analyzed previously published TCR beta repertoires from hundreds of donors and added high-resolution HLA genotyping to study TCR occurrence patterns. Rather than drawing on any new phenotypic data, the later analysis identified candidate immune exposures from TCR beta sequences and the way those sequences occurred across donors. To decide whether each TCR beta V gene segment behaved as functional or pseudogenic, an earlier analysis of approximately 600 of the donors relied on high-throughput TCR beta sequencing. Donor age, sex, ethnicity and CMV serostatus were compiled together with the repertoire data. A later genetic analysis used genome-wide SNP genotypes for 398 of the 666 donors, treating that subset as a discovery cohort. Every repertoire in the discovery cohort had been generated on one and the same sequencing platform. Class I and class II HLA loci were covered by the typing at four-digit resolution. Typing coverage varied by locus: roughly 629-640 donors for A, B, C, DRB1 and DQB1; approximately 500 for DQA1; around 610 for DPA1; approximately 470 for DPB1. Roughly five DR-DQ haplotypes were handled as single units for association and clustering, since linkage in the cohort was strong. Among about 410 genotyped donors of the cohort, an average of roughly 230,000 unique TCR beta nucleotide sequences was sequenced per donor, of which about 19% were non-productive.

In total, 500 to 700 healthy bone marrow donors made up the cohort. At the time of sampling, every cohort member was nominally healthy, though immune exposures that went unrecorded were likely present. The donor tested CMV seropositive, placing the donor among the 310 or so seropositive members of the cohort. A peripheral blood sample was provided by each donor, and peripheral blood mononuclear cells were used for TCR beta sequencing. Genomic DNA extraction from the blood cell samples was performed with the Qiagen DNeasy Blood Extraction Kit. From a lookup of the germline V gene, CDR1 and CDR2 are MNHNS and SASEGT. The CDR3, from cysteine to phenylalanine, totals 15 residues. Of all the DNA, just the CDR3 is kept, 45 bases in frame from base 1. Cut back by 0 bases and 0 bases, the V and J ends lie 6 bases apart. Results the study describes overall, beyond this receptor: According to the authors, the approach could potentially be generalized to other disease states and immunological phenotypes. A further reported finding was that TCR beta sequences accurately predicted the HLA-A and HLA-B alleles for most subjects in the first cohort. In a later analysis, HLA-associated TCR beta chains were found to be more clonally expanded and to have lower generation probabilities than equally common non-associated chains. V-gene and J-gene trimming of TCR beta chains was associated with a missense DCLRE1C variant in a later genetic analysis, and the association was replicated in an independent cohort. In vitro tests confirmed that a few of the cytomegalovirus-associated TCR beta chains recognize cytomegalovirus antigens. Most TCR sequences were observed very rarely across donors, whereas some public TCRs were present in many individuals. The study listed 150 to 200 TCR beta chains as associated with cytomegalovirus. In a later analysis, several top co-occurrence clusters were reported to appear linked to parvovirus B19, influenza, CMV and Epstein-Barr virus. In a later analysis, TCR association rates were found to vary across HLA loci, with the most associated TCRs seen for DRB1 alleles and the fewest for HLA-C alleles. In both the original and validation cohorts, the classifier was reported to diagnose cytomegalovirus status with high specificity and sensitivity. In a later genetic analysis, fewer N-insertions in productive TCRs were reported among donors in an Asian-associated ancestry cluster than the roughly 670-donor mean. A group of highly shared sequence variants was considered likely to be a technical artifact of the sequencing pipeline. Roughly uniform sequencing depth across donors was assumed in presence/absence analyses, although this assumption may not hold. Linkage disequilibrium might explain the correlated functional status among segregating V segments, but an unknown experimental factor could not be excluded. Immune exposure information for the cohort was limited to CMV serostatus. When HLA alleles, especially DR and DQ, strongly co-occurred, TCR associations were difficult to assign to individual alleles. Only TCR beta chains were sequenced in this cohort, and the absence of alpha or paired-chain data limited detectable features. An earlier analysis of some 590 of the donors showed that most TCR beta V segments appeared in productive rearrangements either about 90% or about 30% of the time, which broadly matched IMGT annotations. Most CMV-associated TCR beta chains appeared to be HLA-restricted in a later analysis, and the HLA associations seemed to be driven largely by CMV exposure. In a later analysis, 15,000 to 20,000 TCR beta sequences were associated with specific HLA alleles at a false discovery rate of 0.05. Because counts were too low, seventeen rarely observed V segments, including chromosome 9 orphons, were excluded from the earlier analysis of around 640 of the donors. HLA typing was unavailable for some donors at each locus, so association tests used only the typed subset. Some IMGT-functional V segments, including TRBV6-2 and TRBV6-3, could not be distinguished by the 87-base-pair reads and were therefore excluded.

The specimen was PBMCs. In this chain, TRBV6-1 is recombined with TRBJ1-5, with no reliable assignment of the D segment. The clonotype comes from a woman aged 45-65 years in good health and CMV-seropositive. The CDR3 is CASSEAGVSNQPQHF. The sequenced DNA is TGTGCCAGCAGTGAAGCGGGAGTTAGCAATCAGCCCCAGCATTTT.